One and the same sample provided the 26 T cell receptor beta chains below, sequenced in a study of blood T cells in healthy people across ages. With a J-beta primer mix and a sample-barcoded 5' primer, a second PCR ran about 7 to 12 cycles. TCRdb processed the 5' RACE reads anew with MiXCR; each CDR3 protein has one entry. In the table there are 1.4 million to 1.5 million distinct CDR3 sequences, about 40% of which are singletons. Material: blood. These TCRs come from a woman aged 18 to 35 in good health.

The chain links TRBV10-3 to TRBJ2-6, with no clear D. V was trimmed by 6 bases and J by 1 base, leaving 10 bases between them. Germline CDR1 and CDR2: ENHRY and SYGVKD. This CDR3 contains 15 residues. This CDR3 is CAISEQQSGANVLTF. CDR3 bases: TGTGCCATCAGCGAACAGCAGTCTGGGGCCAACGTCCTGACTTTC.

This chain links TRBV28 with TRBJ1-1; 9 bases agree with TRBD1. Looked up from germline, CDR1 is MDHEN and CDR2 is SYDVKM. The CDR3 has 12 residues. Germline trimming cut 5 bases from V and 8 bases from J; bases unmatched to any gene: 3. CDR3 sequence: CASSAGTGEAFF. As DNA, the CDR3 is TGTGCCAGCAGTGCGGGGACAGGGGAAGCTTTCTTT.

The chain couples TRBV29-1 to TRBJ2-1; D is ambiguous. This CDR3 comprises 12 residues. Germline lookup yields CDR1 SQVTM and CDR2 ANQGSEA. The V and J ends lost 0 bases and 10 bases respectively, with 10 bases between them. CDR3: CSVEEGRKEQFF. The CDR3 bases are TGCAGCGTTGAAGAGGGCAGGAAGGAGCAGTTCTTC.

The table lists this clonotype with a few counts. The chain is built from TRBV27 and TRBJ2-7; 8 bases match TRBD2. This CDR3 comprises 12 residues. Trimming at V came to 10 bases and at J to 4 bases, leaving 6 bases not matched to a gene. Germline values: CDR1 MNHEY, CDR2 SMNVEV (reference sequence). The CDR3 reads CATSSGGYEQYF. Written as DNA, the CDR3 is TGTGCCACTTCGAGCGGGGGTTACGAGCAGTACTTC.

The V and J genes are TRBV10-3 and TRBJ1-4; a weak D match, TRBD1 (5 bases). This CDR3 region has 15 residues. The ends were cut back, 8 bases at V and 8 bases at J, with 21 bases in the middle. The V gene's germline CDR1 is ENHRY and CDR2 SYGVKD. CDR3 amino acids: CAIGGGFELGEKLFF. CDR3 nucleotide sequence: TGTGCCATCGGGGGGGGGTTTGAACTTGGCGAAAAACTGTTTTTT.

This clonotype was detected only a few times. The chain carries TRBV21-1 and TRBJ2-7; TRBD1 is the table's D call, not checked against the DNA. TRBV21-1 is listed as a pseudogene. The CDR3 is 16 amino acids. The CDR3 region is CASSKAQWGAPYEQYF. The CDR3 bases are TGTGCCAGCAGCAAAGCCCAGTGGGGGGCCCCCTACGAGCAGTACTTC.

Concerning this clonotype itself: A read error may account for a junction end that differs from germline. This CDR3 is CASSLGYGTAATNEKLFF. The CDR3 region has the DNA TGCGCCAGCAGCTTGGGGTACGGGACAGCCGCAACTAATGAGAAACTGTTTTTT. J is TRBJ1-4 and V is TRBV5-1; TRBD1 matches 7 bases. The CDR3 loop spans 18 amino acids. Germline assignment: CDR1 SGHRS and CDR2 YFSETQ.

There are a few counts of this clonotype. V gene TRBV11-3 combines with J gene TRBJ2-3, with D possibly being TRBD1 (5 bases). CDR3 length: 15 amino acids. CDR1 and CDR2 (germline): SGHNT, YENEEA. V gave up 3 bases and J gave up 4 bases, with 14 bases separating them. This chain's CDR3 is CASSFQGQVADTQYF. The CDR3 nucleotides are TGTGCCAGCAGCTTTCAGGGCCAGGTTGCAGATACGCAGTATTTT.

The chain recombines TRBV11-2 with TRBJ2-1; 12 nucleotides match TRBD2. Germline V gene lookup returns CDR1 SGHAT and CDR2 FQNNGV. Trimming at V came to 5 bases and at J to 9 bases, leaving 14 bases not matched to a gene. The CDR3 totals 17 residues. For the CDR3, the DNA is TGTGCCAGCAGCCGAAGAAAAACTAGCGGGAGGACGGCTGAGCAGTTCTTC. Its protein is CASSRRKTSGRTAEQFF.

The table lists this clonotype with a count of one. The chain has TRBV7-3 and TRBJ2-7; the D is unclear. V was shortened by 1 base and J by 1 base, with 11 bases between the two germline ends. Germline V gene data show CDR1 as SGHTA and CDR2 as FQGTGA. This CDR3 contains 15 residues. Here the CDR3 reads CASSLMVGVSYEQYF. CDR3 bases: TGTGCCAGCAGCTTAATGGTGGGCGTATCCTACGAGCAGTACTTC.

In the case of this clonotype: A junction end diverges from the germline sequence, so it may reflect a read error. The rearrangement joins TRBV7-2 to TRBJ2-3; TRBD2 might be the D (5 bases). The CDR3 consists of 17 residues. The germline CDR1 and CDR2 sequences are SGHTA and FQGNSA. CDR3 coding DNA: TGTGTCAGCAGCTTATGGGGTCCGGGGTGGGGCACAGATACGCAGTATTTT. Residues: CVSSLWGPGWGTDTQYF.

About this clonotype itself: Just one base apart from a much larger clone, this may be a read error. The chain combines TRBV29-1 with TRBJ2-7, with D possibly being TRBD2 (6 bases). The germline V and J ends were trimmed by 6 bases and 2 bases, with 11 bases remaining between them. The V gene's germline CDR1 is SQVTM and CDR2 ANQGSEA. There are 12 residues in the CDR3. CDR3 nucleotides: TGCAGCGTGGAGGGGTTGCCCTACGAGCAGTACTTC. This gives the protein CSVEGLPYEQYF.

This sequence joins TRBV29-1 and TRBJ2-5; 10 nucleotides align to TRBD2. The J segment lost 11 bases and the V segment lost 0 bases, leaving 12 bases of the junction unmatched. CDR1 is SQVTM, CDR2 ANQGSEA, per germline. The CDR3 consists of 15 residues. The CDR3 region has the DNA TGCAGCGTTGAAGAGGGGCTAGCGGGGGCCAATGAGCAGTACTTC. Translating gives CSVEEGLAGANEQYF. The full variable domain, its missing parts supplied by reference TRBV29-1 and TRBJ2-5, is SAVISQKPSRDICQRGTSLTIQCQVDSQVTMMFWYRQQPGQSLTLIATANQGSEATYESGFVIDKFPISRPNLTFSTLTVSNMSPEDSSIYLCSVEEGLAGANEQYFGPGTRLLVL.

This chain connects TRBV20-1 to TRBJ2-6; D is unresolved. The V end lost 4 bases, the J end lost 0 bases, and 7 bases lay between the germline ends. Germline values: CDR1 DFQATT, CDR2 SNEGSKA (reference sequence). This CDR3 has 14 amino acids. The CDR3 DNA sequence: TGCAGTGCTACCAAGAGCTCTGGGGCCAACGTCCTGACTTTC. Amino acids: CSATKSSGANVLTF.

CDR3 DNA: TGTGCCACCAGTTCCCGGACTTCTAGCACAGATACGCAGTATTTT. It is translated as CATSSRTSSTDTQYF. The rearrangement uses TRBV24-1 and TRBJ2-3; perhaps TRBD2 as D (5 bases). CDR3 size: 15 residues. Germline V lookup: CDR1 KGHDR, CDR2 SFDVKD. V shed 6 bases and J shed 0 bases, with 12 bases lying between them.

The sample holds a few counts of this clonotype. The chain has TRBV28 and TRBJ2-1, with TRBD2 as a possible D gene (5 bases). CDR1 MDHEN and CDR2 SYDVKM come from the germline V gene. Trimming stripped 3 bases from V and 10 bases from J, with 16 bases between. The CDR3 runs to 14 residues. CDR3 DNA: TGTGCCAGCAGTTTGGATTCTAGGACTGGAGAGCAGTTCTTC. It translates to CASSLDSRTGEQFF.

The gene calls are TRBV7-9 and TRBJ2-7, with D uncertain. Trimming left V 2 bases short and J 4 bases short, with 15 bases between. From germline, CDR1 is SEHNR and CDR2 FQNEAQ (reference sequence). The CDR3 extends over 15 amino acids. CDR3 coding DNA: TGTGCCAGCAGCTTATCGGATCAGGTTGAGTACGAGCAGTACTTC. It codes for CASSLSDQVEYEQYF.

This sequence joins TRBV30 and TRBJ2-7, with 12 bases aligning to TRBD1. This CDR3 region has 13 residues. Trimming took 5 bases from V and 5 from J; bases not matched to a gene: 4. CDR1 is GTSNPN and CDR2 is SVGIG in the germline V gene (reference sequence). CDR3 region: CAWGTGGTHEQYF. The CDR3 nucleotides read TGTGCCTGGGGGACAGGGGGCACCCACGAGCAGTACTTC.

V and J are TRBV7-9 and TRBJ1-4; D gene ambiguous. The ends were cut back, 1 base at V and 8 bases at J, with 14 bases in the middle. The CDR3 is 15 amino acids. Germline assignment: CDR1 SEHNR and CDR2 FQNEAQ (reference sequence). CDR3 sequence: CASSLDRTLEEKLFF. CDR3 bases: TGTGCCAGCAGCTTAGACCGGACTCTCGAGGAAAAACTGTTTTTT. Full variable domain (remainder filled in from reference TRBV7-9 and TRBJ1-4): DTGVSQNPRHKITKRGQNVTFRCDPISEHNRLYWYRQTLGQGPEFLTYFQNEAQLEKSRLLSDRFSAERPKGSFSTLEIQRTEQGDSAMYLCASSLDRTLEEKLFFGSGTQLSVL.

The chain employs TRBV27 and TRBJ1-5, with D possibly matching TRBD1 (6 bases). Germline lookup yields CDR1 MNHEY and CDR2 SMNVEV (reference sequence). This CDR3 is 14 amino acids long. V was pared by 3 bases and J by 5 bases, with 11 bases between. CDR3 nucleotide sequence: TGTGCCAGCAGTTTTACAGGGACCCATCAGCCCCAGCATTTT. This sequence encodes CASSFTGTHQPQHF.

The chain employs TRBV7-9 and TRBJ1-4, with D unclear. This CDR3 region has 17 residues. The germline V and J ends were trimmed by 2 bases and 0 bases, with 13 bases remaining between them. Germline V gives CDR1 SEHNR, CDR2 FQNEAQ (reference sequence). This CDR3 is CASSLKAGAATNEKLFF. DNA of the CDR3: TGTGCCAGCAGCTTAAAGGCAGGCGCTGCAACTAATGAAAAACTGTTTTTT.

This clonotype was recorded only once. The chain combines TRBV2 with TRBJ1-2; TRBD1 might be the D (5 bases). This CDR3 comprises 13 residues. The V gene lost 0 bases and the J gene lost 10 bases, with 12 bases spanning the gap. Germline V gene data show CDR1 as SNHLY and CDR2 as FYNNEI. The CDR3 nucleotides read TGTGCCAGCAGTGAAGCCTTAGGGGTTGACTACACCTTC. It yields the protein CASSEALGVDYTF.

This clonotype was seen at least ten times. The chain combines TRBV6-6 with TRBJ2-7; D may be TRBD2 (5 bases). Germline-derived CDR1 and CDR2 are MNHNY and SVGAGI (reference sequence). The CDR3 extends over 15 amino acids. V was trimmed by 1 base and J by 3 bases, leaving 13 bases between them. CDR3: CASSYFRGTNYEQYF. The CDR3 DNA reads TGTGCCAGCAGTTACTTTCGGGGTACAAACTACGAGCAGTACTTC.

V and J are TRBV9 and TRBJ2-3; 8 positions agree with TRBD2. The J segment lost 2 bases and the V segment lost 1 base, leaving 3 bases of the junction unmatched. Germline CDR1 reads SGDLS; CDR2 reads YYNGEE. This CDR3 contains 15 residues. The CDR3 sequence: CASSVTSGYTDTQYF. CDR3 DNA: TGTGCCAGCAGCGTAACTAGCGGATACACAGATACGCAGTATTTT.

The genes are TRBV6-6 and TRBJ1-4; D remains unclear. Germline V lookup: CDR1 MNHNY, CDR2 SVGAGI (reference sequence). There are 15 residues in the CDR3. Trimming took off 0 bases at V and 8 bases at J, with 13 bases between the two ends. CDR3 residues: CASSYSEGVQEKLFF. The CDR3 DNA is TGTGCCAGCAGTTACTCAGAGGGAGTTCAGGAAAAACTGTTTTTT.

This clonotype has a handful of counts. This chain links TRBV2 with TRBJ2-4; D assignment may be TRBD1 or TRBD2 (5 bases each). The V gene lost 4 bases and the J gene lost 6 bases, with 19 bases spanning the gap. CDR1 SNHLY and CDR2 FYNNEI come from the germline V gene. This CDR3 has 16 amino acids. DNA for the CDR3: TGTGCCAGCAGTGGCGGAGGACACTCATCGGGAAACATTCAGTACTTC. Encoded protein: CASSGGGHSSGNIQYF.